This is a list of T cell receptor beta chains from one sample in a study of identical twins. TCRdb called the 5' RACE reads again in MiXCR, with one record for every CDR3 protein. This table has approximately 700,000 distinct CDR3 sequences, less than 7% appearing once. Sequencing was carried out using naive T cells sorted from blood. The receptors shown here come from a man aged 18 to 30 in good health. Each CDR3 is given with its conserved first and last residue. Clone sizes are given selectively: once, few, many, or a class where the clone is expanded.

v_gene | abundance | CDR3aa
TRBV28 | many | CASGPGYTEAFF
TRBV6-1 | many | CASSVVAGVFYNEQFF
TRBV9 | many | CASSVFASGSTDTQYF
TRBV30 | few | CAWRRGNNSPLHF
TRBV28 | few | CASSFLDRTYNEQFF
TRBV5-1 | many | CASSLGGVSSYNEQFF
TRBV15 | . | CATGPSGRYTGELFF
TRBV29-1 | many | CSAAKDYPATDTQYF
TRBV5-1 | . | CASSSKEDRVYYEQYF
TRBV12-3/TRBV12-4 | many | CASNRELSNQPQHF
TRBV12-3/TRBV12-4 | many | CASSLGSHTNQPQHF
TRBV29-1 | many | CSVDDRVGNTIYF
TRBV6-5 | many | CASSYSMSLGGNEKLFF
TRBV12-3/TRBV12-4 | many | CASSFPGGQMLQWEQFF
TRBV10-3 | . | CAISESEVGNQPQHF
TRBV15 | few | CATSRVEGSPYNEQFF
TRBV4-2 | few | CASSQQGQGSEKLFF
TRBV10-3 | many | CAISESRPDRAAGANVLTF
TRBV6-6 | many | CASSYSRDQPQHF
TRBV12-3/TRBV12-4 | many | CASSLTALNTEAFF
TRBV9 | . | CASSVEVRGDTQYF
TRBV21-1 | many | CASSKVAVGPVYTF
TRBV20-1 | many | CSARDLERGNQPQHF
TRBV7-3 | few | CASSLTRPTNNEQFF
TRBV3-1 | many | CASSLMVITDTQYF
TRBV29-1 | many | CSAGTATYEQYF
TRBV12-3/TRBV12-4 | many | CASSRSVASETQYF
TRBV24-1 | many | CATSVTGDVNEQFF
TRBV20-1 | few | CSATGLAAKQFF
TRBV6-2/TRBV6-3 | . | CASSYSVPYEQYF
TRBV12-3/TRBV12-4 | many | CASSPRGVRSDTQYF
TRBV30 | . | CAWSAMNTEAFF
TRBV29-1 | many | CSVQYHSGGNTIYF
TRBV12-5 | . | CASGFSLKGLTDTQYF
TRBV20-1 | many | CSAGEGASGITDTQYF
TRBV29-1 | many | CSVTGGSGNTIYF
TRBV5-1 | . | CASKDREGAFF
TRBV15 | few | CATEGTQGWTGELFF
TRBV27 | many | CASSFRSNTEAFF
TRBV12-3/TRBV12-4 | few | CASSLWQQTGELFF